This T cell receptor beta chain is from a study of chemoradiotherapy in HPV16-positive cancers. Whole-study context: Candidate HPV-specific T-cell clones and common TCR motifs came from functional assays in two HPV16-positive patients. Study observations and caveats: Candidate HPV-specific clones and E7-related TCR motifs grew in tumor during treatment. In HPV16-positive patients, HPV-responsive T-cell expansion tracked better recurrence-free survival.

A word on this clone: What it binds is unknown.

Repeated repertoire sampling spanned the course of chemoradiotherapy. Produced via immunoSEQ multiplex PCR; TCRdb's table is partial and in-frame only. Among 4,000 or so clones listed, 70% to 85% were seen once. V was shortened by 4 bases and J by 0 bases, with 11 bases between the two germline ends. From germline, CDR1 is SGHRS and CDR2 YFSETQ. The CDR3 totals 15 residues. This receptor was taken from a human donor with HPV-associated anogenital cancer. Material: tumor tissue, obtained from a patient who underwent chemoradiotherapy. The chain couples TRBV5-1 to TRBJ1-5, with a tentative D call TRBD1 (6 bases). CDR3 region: CASSRDNYSNQPQHF. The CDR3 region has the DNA TGCGCCAGCAGCCGGGACAACTATAGCAATCAGCCCCAGCATTTT.